Below, 9 T cell receptor beta chains from the same sample are listed, as sequenced in a study of vaccination effects on CD4 cells after COVID-19. Around day 10 of culture, CD4+ T cells were separated out. Assay: immunoSEQ multiplex PCR; the TCRdb copy retains only in-frame clones and omits some. The data hold over 45,000 clones, with about 83% observed a single time. Their antigens remain unidentified. The input for sequencing was CD4+ T cells from PBMCs cultured without peptide, taken before COVID-19 vaccination. All receptors come from a human donor who received a COVID-19 vaccine.

The chain is built from TRBV19 and TRBJ1-3; TRBD1 matches at 7 bases. The J segment lost 8 bases and the V segment lost 6 bases, leaving 16 bases of the junction unmatched. This CDR3 comprises 16 residues. Germline loops: CDR1 LNHDA, CDR2 SQIVND (reference sequence). The DNA for the CDR3 is TGTGCCAGTAGCCTGCCGGGACAGCATGTTTGGGACACCATATATTTT. Translated: CASSLPGQHVWDTIYF.

The V and J genes are TRBV5-1 and TRBJ1-3; the D is unclear. CDR3 size: 14 residues. Trimming shortened V by 3 bases and J by 2 bases, and 9 bases separated the two germline ends. Germline V gene data show CDR1 as SGHRS and CDR2 as YFSETQ. As DNA, the CDR3 is TGCGCCAGCAGCTCTAGTAACCCTGGAAACACCATATATTTT. Protein product: CASSSSNPGNTIYF.

The V and J genes are TRBV5-1 and TRBJ1-4; possibly TRBD1 for D (6 bases). Trimming removed 0 bases from V and 8 bases from J, with 17 bases in between. The CDR3 loop spans 16 amino acids. Germline lookup yields CDR1 SGHRS and CDR2 YFSETQ. The CDR3 DNA is TGCGCCAGCAGCTTGGGTTACAGGGTTTTGGGCGAAAAACTGTTTTTT. Translation gives CASSLGYRVLGEKLFF.

The V gene is TRBV6-5, the J gene TRBJ2-2; tentative D call: TRBD2 (5 bases). The V gene lost 4 bases and the J gene lost 5 bases, with 11 bases spanning the gap. The germline V gene has CDR1 MNHEY and CDR2 SVGAGI. The CDR3 is 14 residues long. CDR3 in amino acids: CASSFRTETGELFF. CDR3 sequence (DNA): TGTGCCAGCAGTTTCCGGACTGAAACCGGGGAGCTGTTTTTT.

The CDR3 region is CASMGGTIGNQPQHF. The DNA for the CDR3 is TGTGCCAGCATGGGGGGCACGATCGGCAATCAGCCCCAGCATTTT. The V and J genes are TRBV6-4 and TRBJ1-5; D is possibly TRBD1 (6 bases). V was shortened by 7 bases and J by 2 bases, with 15 bases between the two germline ends. From germline, CDR1 is MRHNA and CDR2 SNTAGT. This CDR3 region has 15 residues.

The chain employs TRBV11-2 and TRBJ2-7; D not certain. The CDR3 is 13 residues long. In germline, CDR1 is SGHAT, CDR2 FQNNGV. Trimming removed 1 base at V and 6 bases at J, with 10 bases between. The CDR3, as DNA: TGTGCCAGCAGCTTAGTTGTGATAGGCGAGCAGTACGTC. Encoded protein: CASSLVVIGEQYV.

V usage is TRBV7-9 and J usage is TRBJ1-5; D remains unclear. The germline V gene has CDR1 SEHNR and CDR2 FQNEAQ (reference sequence). The germline V and J ends were trimmed by 1 base and 4 bases, with 5 bases remaining between them. The CDR3 covers 13 residues. This CDR3 is CASSLGQNQPQHF. DNA for the CDR3: TGTGCCAGCAGCTTAGGGCAGAATCAGCCCCAGCATTTT.

CDR3 residues: CATSRAKDRKPDTQYF. CDR3 nucleotide sequence: TGTGCCACCAGCAGAGCGAAAGACCGAAAACCAGATACGCAGTATTTT. The chain links TRBV15 to TRBJ2-3; no clear D gene. CDR3 length: 16 amino acids. V lost 1 base and J 4 bases, leaving 15 bases between the germline ends. Germline V CDR1 and CDR2: LNHNV, YYDKDF (reference sequence).

The chain couples TRBV24-1 to TRBJ2-3; D is perhaps TRBD1 (5 bases). Germline-derived CDR1 and CDR2 are KGHDR and SFDVKD. The CDR3 runs to 16 residues. V lost 4 bases, J lost 6 bases, and 19 bases lay in between. DNA of the CDR3: TGTGCCACCAGTGACCCAGGGCTGGGTCCAGCGGATACGCAGTATTTT. Translated, it gives CATSDPGLGPADTQYF.